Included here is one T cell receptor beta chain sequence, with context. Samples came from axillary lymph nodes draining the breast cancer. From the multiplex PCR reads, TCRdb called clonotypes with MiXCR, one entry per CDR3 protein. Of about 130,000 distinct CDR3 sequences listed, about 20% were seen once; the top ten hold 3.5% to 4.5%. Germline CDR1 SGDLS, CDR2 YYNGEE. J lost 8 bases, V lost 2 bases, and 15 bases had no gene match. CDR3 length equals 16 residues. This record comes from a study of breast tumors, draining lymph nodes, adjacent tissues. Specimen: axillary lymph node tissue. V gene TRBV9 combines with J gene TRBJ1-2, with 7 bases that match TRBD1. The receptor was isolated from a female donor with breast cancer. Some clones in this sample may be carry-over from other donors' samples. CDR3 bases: TGTGCCAGCAGCGTCCGTTCTCTAGAGGGGGCTGGAGGCTACACCTTC. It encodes CASSVRSLEGAGGYTF.